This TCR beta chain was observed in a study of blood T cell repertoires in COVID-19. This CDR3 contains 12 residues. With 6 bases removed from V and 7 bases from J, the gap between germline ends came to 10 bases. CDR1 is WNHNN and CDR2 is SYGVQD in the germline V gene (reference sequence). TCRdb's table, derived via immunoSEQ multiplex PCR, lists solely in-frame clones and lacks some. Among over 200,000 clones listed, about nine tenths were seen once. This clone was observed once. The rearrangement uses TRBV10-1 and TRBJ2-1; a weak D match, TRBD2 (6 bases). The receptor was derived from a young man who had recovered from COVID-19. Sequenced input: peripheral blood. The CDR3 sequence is CASSLGRNEQFF. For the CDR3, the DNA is TGCGCCAGCAGCCTTGGGAGGAATGAGCAGTTCTTC.